The subject of this entry is one TCR beta chain. Its antigen is not identified. The sample is drawn from a study of OX40 agonist ivuxolimab in advanced cancers. Study as a whole: A male proportion of 82.7% was recorded, with mean age about 62 years and range roughly 23 to 79.

CDR1 is SGHKS, CDR2 YYEKEE, per germline (reference sequence). The CDR3 totals 16 residues. Trimming shortened V by 0 bases and J by 1 base, and 13 bases separated the two germline ends. Findings of the study overall: Relative to CD4+ cells, CD8+ T cells on average had more expanded clones.

Assay: immunoSEQ multiplex PCR; the TCRdb copy retains only in-frame clones and omits some. The sample lists roughly 66,000 clones; around 80% were seen once. Researchers took blood at baseline, on cycle 4 day 1, and on cycle 7 day 1. This chain uses TRBV5-5 with TRBJ1-1, with D unclear. Specimen: CD4+ or CD8+ T cells sorted from blood, collected in a trial of the OX40 agonist ivuxolimab. The clonotype was recovered from an adult with an advanced solid tumor such as melanoma, head and neck, liver or kidney cancer. The CDR3: CASSLAFRRENTEAFF. Written as DNA, the CDR3 is TGTGCCAGCAGCTTGGCCTTTAGACGGGAGAACACTGAAGCTTTCTTT.